This TCR beta chain was sequenced during a study of CD8+ T cells in alopecia areata. Overall study findings and caveats: Patients displayed less clarity in TCR sharing than mice, a finding possibly related to HLA.

Collected material from alopecia areata patients comprised lesional scalp punch biopsies and peripheral blood. cDNA prepared by RNA extraction and subsequent reverse transcription served as the template for sequencing. The table came from immunoSEQ multiplex PCR; TCRdb's copy has only in-frame clones and leaves some out. The sample lists more than 200,000 clones; 67% were seen once. Of note for this clone: Its antigen is unknown.

This CDR3 is 13 amino acids long. Looked up from germline, CDR1 is SGHRS and CDR2 is YFSETQ. Trimming stripped 4 bases from V and 7 bases from J, with 15 bases between. This material consisted of CD4+ T cells sorted from blood, taken at week 0. This chain links TRBV5-1 with TRBJ2-7; maybe TRBD1 (5 bases). This sequence was found in a human donor with alopecia areata. For the CDR3, the DNA is TGCGCCAGCAGCGCAGGACACGACTGGGAGCAGTACTTC. Its protein product is CASSAGHDWEQYF.